This T cell receptor beta chain appears in the sequencing data of a study of OX40 agonist ivuxolimab in advanced cancers. At the level of the study: Ivuxolimab was delivered to patients intravenously every 2 weeks at doses spanning 0.01 to 10 mg/kg.

Between the trimmed V and J ends, which lost 3 bases and 4 bases, there was a span of 12 bases. This CDR3 has 14 residues. The germline V gene has CDR1 WNHNN and CDR2 SYGVQD (reference sequence). Notes on this clone: As yet, its antigen is unknown.

Findings and limits, study-wide: Some nonresponders also had low normalized T-cell clonal expansion.

Generated by immunoSEQ multiplex PCR, the TCRdb table keeps only in-frame clones and is missing some. The sample has about 89,000 clones, 70% to 90% seen once. This material consisted of CD4+ or CD8+ T cells sorted from blood, taken in a trial of the OX40 agonist ivuxolimab. The chain recombines TRBV10-1 with TRBJ1-2; D remains unclear. The sequence came from an adult with an advanced solid tumor such as melanoma, head and neck, liver or kidney cancer. CDR3 residues: CASSDSPGAYGYTF. CDR3 sequence (DNA): TGCGCCAGCAGTGATTCCCCCGGAGCCTATGGCTACACCTTC.